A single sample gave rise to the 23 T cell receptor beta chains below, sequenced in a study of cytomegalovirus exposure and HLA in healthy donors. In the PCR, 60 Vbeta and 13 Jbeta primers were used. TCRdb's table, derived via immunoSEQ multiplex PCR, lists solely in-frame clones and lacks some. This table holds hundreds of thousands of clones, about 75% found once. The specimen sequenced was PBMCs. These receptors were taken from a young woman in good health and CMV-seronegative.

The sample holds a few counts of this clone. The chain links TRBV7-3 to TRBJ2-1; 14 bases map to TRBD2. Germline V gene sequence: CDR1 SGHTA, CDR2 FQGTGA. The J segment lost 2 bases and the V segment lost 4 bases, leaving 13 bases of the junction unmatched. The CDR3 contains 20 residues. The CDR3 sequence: CASSSRTSGGLKGTYNEQFF. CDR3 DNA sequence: TGTGCCAGCAGCTCCAGGACTAGCGGGGGGCTCAAAGGGACCTACAATGAGCAGTTCTTC.

In DNA, the CDR3 is TGTGCCAGCAGTGCCCGGACAGGGGGCGGCTACACCTTC. Amino acids: CASSARTGGGYTF. The chain couples TRBV27 to TRBJ1-2; 11 nucleotides agree with TRBD1. V was pared by 5 bases and J by 8 bases, with 4 bases of the junction left unmatched. Per germline, CDR1 MNHEY and CDR2 SMNVEV (reference sequence). The CDR3 covers 13 residues.

CDR3 residues: CASSQDGSAGANVLTF. The CDR3 region has the DNA TGTGCCAGCAGCCAAGATGGTAGCGCTGGGGCCAACGTCCTGACTTTC. This chain joins TRBV4-2 and TRBJ2-6, with D tentatively TRBD2 (5 bases). In germline, CDR1 is LGHNA, CDR2 YNFKEQ. Trimming took off 0 bases at V and 2 bases at J, with 8 bases between the two ends. This CDR3 comprises 16 residues.

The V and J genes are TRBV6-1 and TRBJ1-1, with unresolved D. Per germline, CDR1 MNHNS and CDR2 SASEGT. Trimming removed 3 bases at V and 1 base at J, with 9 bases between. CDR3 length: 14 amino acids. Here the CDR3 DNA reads TGTGCCAGCAGTGAGTTCCACAGGAACACTGAAGCTTTCTTT. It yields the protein CASSEFHRNTEAFF.

The CDR3 sequence is CASSTLQATNTEAFF. DNA for the CDR3: TGTGCCAGCAGCACGCTACAGGCGACGAACACTGAAGCTTTCTTT. The V gene is TRBV11-2, the J gene TRBJ1-1; weak D call: TRBD1 (5 bases). Germline CDR1 SGHAT, CDR2 FQNNGV. The CDR3 totals 15 residues. Trimming removed 5 bases from V and 1 base from J, with 14 bases in between. The variable domain in full, completed from reference TRBV11-2 and TRBJ1-1, reads EAGVAQSPRYKIIEKRQSVAFWCNPISGHATLYWYQQILGQGPKLLIQFQNNGVVDDSQLPKDRFSAERLKGVDSTLKIQPAKLEDSAVYLCASSTLQATNTEAFFGQGTRLTVV.

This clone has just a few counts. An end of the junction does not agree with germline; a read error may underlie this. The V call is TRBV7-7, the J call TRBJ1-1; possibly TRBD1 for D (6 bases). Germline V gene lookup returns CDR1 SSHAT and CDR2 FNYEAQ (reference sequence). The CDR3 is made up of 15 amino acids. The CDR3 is CASSPWGGAETEAFF. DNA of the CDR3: TGTGCTAGCAGCCCATGGGGGGGGGCGGAAACTGAAGCTTTCTTT.

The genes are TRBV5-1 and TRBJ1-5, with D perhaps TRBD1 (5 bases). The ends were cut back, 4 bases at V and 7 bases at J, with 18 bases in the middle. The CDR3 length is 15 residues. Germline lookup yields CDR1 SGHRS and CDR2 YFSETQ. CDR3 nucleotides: TGCGCCAGCAGCCTGGGGACTGCAACGAACCAGCCCCAGCATTTT. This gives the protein CASSLGTATNQPQHF.

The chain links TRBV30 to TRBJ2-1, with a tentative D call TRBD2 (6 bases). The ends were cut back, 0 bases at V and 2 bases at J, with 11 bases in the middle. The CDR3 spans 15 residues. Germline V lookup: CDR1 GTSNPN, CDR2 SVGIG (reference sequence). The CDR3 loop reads CAWSVGGRTYNEQFF. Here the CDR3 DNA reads TGTGCCTGGAGTGTAGGAGGGAGAACCTACAATGAGCAGTTCTTC. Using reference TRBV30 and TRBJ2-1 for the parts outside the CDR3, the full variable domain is SQTIHQWPATLVQPVGSPLSLECTVEGTSNPNLYWYRQAAGRGLQLLFYSVGIGQISSEVPQNLSASRPQDRQFILSSKKLLLSDSGFYLCAWSVGGRTYNEQFFGPGTRLTVL.

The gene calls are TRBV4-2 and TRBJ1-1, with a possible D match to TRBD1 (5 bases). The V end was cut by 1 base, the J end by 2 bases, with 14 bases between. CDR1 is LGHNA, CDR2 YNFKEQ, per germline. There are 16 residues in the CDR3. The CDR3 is CASSQVGQGTNTEAFF. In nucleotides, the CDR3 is TGTGCCAGCAGCCAAGTGGGCCAGGGAACTAACACTGAAGCTTTCTTT.

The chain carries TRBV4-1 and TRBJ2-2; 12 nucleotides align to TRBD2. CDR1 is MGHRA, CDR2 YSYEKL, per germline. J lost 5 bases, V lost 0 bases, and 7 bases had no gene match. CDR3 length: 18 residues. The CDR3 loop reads CASSQDSLAGGPTGELFF. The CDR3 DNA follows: TGCGCCAGCAGCCAAGATAGCCTAGCGGGGGGGCCGACCGGGGAGCTGTTTTTT.

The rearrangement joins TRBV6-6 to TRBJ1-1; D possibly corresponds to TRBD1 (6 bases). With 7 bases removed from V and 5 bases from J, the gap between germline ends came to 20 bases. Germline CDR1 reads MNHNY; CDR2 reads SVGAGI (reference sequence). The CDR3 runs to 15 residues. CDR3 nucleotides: TGTGCCAGCACCGAACGGACAAGGGGGTGGACTGAAGCTTTCTTT. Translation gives CASTERTRGWTEAFF.

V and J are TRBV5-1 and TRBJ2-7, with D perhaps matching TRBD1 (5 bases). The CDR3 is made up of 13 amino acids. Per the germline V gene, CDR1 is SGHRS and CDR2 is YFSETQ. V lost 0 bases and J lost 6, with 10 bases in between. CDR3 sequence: CASSLADSREQYF. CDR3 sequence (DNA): TGCGCCAGCAGCTTGGCCGACAGTCGCGAGCAGTACTTC.

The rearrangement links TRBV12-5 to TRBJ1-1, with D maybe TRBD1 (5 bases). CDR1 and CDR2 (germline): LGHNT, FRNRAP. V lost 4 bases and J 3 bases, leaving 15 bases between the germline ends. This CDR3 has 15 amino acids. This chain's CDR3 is CASGSRAPGDTEAFF. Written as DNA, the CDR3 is TGTGCTAGTGGTTCCCGGGCCCCGGGGGACACTGAAGCTTTCTTT.

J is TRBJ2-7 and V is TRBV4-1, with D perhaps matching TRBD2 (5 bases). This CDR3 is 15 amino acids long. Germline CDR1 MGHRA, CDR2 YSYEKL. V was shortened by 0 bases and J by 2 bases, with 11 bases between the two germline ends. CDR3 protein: CASSQDLRGAYEQYF. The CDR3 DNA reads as TGCGCCAGCAGCCAAGATCTACGGGGAGCCTACGAGCAGTACTTC.

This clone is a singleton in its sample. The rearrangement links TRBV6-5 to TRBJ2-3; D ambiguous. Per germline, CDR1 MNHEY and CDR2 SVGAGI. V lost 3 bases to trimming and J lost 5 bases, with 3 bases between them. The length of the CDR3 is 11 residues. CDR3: CASSYRDTQYF. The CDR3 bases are TGTGCCAGCAGTTATCGAGATACGCAGTATTTT.

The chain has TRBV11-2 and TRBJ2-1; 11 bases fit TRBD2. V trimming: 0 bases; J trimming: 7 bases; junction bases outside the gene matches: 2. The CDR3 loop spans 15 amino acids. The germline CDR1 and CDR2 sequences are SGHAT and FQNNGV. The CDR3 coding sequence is TGTGCCAGCAGCTTAGATAGCGGGGGGGGGAATGAGCAGTTCTTC. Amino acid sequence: CASSLDSGGGNEQFF. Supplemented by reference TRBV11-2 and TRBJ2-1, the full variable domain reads EAGVAQSPRYKIIEKRQSVAFWCNPISGHATLYWYQQILGQGPKLLIQFQNNGVVDDSQLPKDRFSAERLKGVDSTLKIQPAKLEDSAVYLCASSLDSGGGNEQFFGPGTRLTVL.

The CDR3 bases are TGTGCCAGCAGTGCGGGCAGGGACTATGGCTACACCTTC. Protein product: CASSAGRDYGYTF. The rearrangement links TRBV2 to TRBJ1-2; TRBD1 is a possible D gene (5 bases). CDR1 is SNHLY, CDR2 FYNNEI, per germline. With 4 bases removed from V and 3 bases from J, the gap between germline ends came to 9 bases. This CDR3 is 13 amino acids long.

CDR3: CASSSTGEGGYTF. The CDR3 region has the DNA TGTGCCAGCAGTTCTACAGGGGAAGGTGGCTACACCTTC. This sequence joins TRBV6-6 and TRBJ1-2; the match to TRBD1 covers 7 bases. V was pared by 4 bases and J by 7 bases, with 6 bases of the junction left unmatched. The CDR3 has 13 amino acids. From germline, CDR1 is MNHNY and CDR2 SVGAGI (reference sequence).

The CDR3 coding sequence is TGTGCCAGCACCCCGGGATGGGGGAGGGAAAGGGACTACAATGAGCAGTTCTTC. This sequence encodes CASTPGWGRERDYNEQFF. The gene calls are TRBV28 and TRBJ2-1; 7 bases match TRBD2. Looked up from germline, CDR1 is MDHEN and CDR2 is SYDVKM. V gave up 7 bases and J gave up 3 bases; unmatched junction bases: 18. CDR3 length: 18 residues.

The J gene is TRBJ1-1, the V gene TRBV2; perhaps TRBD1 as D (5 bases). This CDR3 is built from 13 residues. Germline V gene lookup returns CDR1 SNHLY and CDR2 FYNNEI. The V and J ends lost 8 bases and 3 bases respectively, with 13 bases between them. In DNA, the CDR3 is TGTGCCAGCGGAAATGACAGATACACTGAAGCTTTCTTT. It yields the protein CASGNDRYTEAFF.

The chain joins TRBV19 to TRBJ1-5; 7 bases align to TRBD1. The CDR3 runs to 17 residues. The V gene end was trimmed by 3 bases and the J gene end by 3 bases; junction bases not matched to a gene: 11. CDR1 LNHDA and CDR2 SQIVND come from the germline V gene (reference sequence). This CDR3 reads CASSIGGGRGYNQPQHF. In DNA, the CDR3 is TGTGCCAGTAGTATTGGAGGGGGCAGGGGATACAATCAGCCCCAGCATTTT.

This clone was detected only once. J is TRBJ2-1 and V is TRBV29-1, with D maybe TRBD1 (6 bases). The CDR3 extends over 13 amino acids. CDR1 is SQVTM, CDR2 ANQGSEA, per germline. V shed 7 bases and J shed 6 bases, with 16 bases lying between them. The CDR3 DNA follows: TGCAGCGCCTCAGGGGTCCGGTCCAATGAGCAGTTCTTC. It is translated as CSASGVRSNEQFF.

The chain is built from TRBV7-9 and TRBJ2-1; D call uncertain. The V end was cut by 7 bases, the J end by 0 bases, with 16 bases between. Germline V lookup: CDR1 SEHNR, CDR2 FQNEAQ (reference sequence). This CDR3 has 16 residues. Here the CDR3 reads CASTPPTHSSYNEQFF. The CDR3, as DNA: TGTGCCAGCACCCCCCCGACCCACAGCTCCTACAATGAGCAGTTCTTC.